This T cell receptor (beta chain) is from a study of T cell responses to AZD1222 COVID-19 vaccine. Study-wide findings and caveats: Breadth and depth of Spike-specific TCRs rose after two AZD1222 doses. The CD4 TCRs associated with vaccination extended across spike and predominated at 160-218 and 743-854. Sampling that yielded the repertoires occurred only after the peak T cell response. Most donors were white British and more were female, and clonal diversity was possibly underestimated.

Sequenced by immunoSEQ multiplex PCR; TCRdb stores in-frame clones only, minus some. The top ten hold about 12% of the sample, which has 75,000 to 100,000 clones, just over 90% seen once. Of note for this clone: The antigen remains unidentified.

The CDR3 is 13 residues long. CDR1 is SGHRS, CDR2 YFSETQ, per germline. After removal of 7 bases from V and 2 bases from J, the junction contained 2 bases not matched to a gene. This sequence originates from an adult in good health. This chain connects TRBV5-1 to TRBJ2-2; TRBD1 aligns across 7 bases. The source material was peripheral blood, sampled on day 0 of AZD1222 vaccination. In nucleotides, the CDR3 is TGCGCCAGCCGGGACAGAAACACCGGGGAGCTGTTTTTT. This sequence encodes CASRDRNTGELFF.